These 3 T cell receptor beta chains share one sample of origin, sequenced in a study of T-cell memory formation after mild COVID-19. Each CDR3 protein is one row after TCRdb ran MiXCR on the 5' RACE reads. The sample records a few hundred thousand distinct CDR3 sequences, about 20% being singletons. The sequencing sample was made of PBMCs or a T cell subset sorted from them (not recorded which). The receptors here all came from an adult woman who had mild COVID-19 (a few samples of this study predate the infection). Cell type and time point are not known.

This clonotype appeared many times. The chain uses TRBV4-3 and TRBJ2-7; D is possibly TRBD2 (5 bases). Germline assignment: CDR1 LGHNA and CDR2 YSLEER. This CDR3 is 13 amino acids long. V was cut by 0 bases and J by 5 bases, with 8 bases left in between. The CDR3 coding sequence is TGCGCCAGCAGCCAAGACAGGCGGGACGAGCAGTACTTC. Amino acid sequence: CASSQDRRDEQYF.

This clonotype was picked up a small number of times. V gene TRBV20-1 combines with J gene TRBJ2-3, with 9 nucleotides matching TRBD2. Germline CDR1 reads DFQATT; CDR2 reads SNEGSKA (reference sequence). The CDR3 has 16 residues. Trimming took 3 bases from V and 3 from J; bases not matched to a gene: 10. CDR3 in amino acids: CSASYFPSGKTDTQYF. Written as DNA, the CDR3 is TGCAGTGCTAGCTACTTCCCTAGCGGGAAAACAGATACGCAGTATTTT.

This clonotype showed up just a few times. This rearrangement joins TRBV12-3 or TRBV12-4 to TRBJ2-5; 8 bases are shared with TRBD2. CDR3 length: 16 residues. The ends lost 6 bases at V and 5 bases at J; junction bases unmatched: 14. Here the CDR3 DNA reads TGTGCCAGCAGCCCCACCGGGTTTAGCGGGAAGGAGACCCAGTACTTC. Its translation: CASSPTGFSGKETQYF.